These T cell receptor beta chains were read from a single sample in a study of cytomegalovirus exposure and HLA in healthy donors. Assay: immunoSEQ multiplex PCR; the TCRdb copy retains only in-frame clones and omits some. The sample carries about 110,000 clones, around 74% recorded once. The source material was PBMCs. These receptors came from a woman between 35 and 50 years old in good health and CMV-seropositive. Both conserved end residues are part of each CDR3. The D gene is left open where the match is weak. The size field is filled for only some rows; it gives once, few, many or a size class.

v_call: TRBV2; d_call: -; j_call: TRBJ1-4; clone_size: -; cdr3_aa: CASSAPRAATNEKLFF; cdr3_nt: TGTGCCAGCAGCGCACCCAGGGCGGCAACTAATGAAAAACTGTTTTTT
v_call: TRBV5-1; d_call: -; j_call: TRBJ1-2; clone_size: -; cdr3_aa: CASSLVEQGAYGYTF; cdr3_nt: TGCGCCAGCAGCTTGGTTGAACAGGGAGCCTATGGCTACACCTTC
v_call: TRBV5-6; d_call: -; j_call: TRBJ1-6; clone_size: -; cdr3_aa: CASSPRGDSPLHF; cdr3_nt: TGTGCCAGCAGCCCCCGCGGTGATTCACCCCTCCACTTT
v_call: TRBV7-3; d_call: TRBD1; j_call: TRBJ2-6; clone_size: -; cdr3_aa: CASSPPRQGSSGANVLTF; cdr3_nt: TGTGCCAGCAGCCCCCCCAGACAGGGTAGCTCTGGGGCCAACGTCCTGACTTTC
v_call: TRBV5-4; d_call: TRBD1; j_call: TRBJ1-3; clone_size: -; cdr3_aa: CASSEGAKGNTIYF; cdr3_nt: TGTGCCAGCTCCGAGGGGGCAAAAGGAAACACCATATATTTT
v_call: TRBV5-4; d_call: -; j_call: TRBJ1-1; clone_size: -; cdr3_aa: CASSFGRGNTEAFF; cdr3_nt: TGTGCCAGCAGCTTCGGCAGGGGGAACACTGAAGCTTTCTTT
v_call: TRBV5-1; d_call: -; j_call: TRBJ1-1; clone_size: -; cdr3_aa: CASSARPRPATEAFF; cdr3_nt: TGCGCCAGCAGCGCAAGACCGAGGCCAGCAACTGAAGCTTTCTTT
v_call: TRBV6-1; d_call: -; j_call: TRBJ2-1; clone_size: -; cdr3_aa: CASRKGGNEQFF; cdr3_nt: TGTGCCAGCAGAAAGGGGGGGAATGAGCAGTTCTTC
v_call: TRBV9; d_call: TRBD1; j_call: TRBJ2-7; clone_size: -; cdr3_aa: CASSVYSGTGEGEQYF; cdr3_nt: TGTGCCAGCAGCGTCTACTCCGGGACAGGGGAGGGCGAGCAGTACTTC
v_call: TRBV19; d_call: TRBD1; j_call: TRBJ1-1; clone_size: -; cdr3_aa: CAINTGDGEAFF; cdr3_nt: TGTGCCATCAACACAGGGGACGGTGAAGCTTTCTTT
v_call: TRBV23-1; d_call: -; j_call: TRBJ1-2; clone_size: few; cdr3_aa: CASSQSGGGGAYYGYTF; cdr3_nt: TGCGCCAGCAGTCAATCAGGAGGTGGAGGGGCGTACTATGGCTACACCTTC
v_call: TRBV28; d_call: TRBD1; j_call: TRBJ1-3; clone_size: -; cdr3_aa: CASSQGDRGSNTIYF; cdr3_nt: TGTGCCAGCAGTCAGGGGGACAGGGGCTCGAACACCATATATTTT
v_call: TRBV6-1; d_call: -; j_call: TRBJ1-2; clone_size: -; cdr3_aa: CASRGGRDGYTF; cdr3_nt: TGTGCCAGCAGGGGGGGGAGGGATGGCTACACCTTC
v_call: TRBV23-1; d_call: -; j_call: TRBJ2-7; clone_size: once; cdr3_aa: CASSQSGLVAAGGSYEQYF; cdr3_nt: TGCGCCAGCAGTCAATCGGGTCTGGTAGCGGCCGGGGGCTCCTACGAGCAGTACTTC
v_call: TRBV6-5; d_call: TRBD2; j_call: TRBJ2-5; clone_size: -; cdr3_aa: CASGRGGRETQYF; cdr3_nt: TGTGCCAGCGGACGGGGGGGCCGTGAGACCCAGTACTTC
v_call: TRBV6-5; d_call: TRBD2; j_call: TRBJ2-7; clone_size: -; cdr3_aa: CASSYLRDYPYEQYF; cdr3_nt: TGTGCCAGCAGTTACCTCCGGGACTACCCCTACGAACAGTACTTC
v_call: TRBV30; d_call: -; j_call: TRBJ1-5; clone_size: -; cdr3_aa: CAWSIGRGLGNQPQHF; cdr3_nt: TGTGCCTGGAGTATCGGGAGGGGGTTGGGCAATCAGCCCCAGCATTTT
v_call: TRBV4-1; d_call: -; j_call: TRBJ1-5; clone_size: few; cdr3_aa: CASSPTPSDSINQPQHF; cdr3_nt: TGCGCCAGCAGCCCTACCCCTTCGGACAGCATTAATCAGCCCCAGCATTTT
v_call: TRBV5-5; d_call: -; j_call: TRBJ2-1; clone_size: -; cdr3_aa: CATQNFFYEQFF; cdr3_nt: TGTGCAACCCAGAATTTTTTCTATGAGCAGTTCTTC
v_call: TRBV29-1; d_call: -; j_call: TRBJ2-2; clone_size: -; cdr3_aa: CSVIQGTGELFF; cdr3_nt: TGCAGCGTCATCCAGGGGACCGGGGAGCTGTTTTTT
v_call: TRBV5-6; d_call: TRBD1; j_call: TRBJ1-2; clone_size: -; cdr3_aa: CASSLTGVYGYTF; cdr3_nt: TGTGCCAGCAGCTTAACAGGGGTCTATGGCTACACCTTC
v_call: TRBV6-5; d_call: -; j_call: TRBJ2-7; clone_size: -; cdr3_aa: CASSYSRGVSYEQYF; cdr3_nt: TGTGCCAGCAGTTACTCCCGGGGAGTCTCCTACGAGCAGTACTTC
v_call: TRBV5-6; d_call: TRBD1; j_call: TRBJ1-2; clone_size: few; cdr3_aa: CASSPTGTAYGYTF; cdr3_nt: TGTGCCAGCAGCCCGACTGGGACAGCCTATGGCTACACCTTC
v_call: TRBV10-3; d_call: -; j_call: TRBJ1-2; clone_size: -; cdr3_aa: CAISDQTESAGYTF; cdr3_nt: TGTGCCATCAGTGATCAGACAGAATCGGCTGGCTACACCTTC
v_call: TRBV6-1; d_call: TRBD1; j_call: TRBJ2-7; clone_size: -; cdr3_aa: CASSVDRAAYEQYF; cdr3_nt: TGTGCCAGCAGTGTGGACAGGGCCGCCTACGAGCAGTACTTC
v_call: TRBV10-3; d_call: TRBD1; j_call: TRBJ1-4; clone_size: few; cdr3_aa: CAIKGAREEKLFF; cdr3_nt: TGTGCCATCAAGGGGGCGCGCGAAGAAAAACTGTTTTTT
v_call: TRBV6-5; d_call: TRBD1; j_call: TRBJ1-1; clone_size: -; cdr3_aa: CASSSKGGGRTEAFF; cdr3_nt: TGTGCCAGCAGTTCGAAAGGGGGCGGAAGGACTGAAGCTTTCTTT
v_call: TRBV5-4; d_call: -; j_call: TRBJ2-5; clone_size: -; cdr3_aa: CASSSGASGEETQYF; cdr3_nt: TGTGCCAGCAGCTCGGGGGCTAGCGGCGAAGAGACCCAGTACTTC
v_call: TRBV6-5; d_call: TRBD1; j_call: TRBJ1-4; clone_size: few; cdr3_aa: CASSSDFGTGLEKLFF; cdr3_nt: TGTGCCAGCAGTTCCGACTTCGGGACAGGGCTCGAAAAACTGTTTTTT
v_call: TRBV18; d_call: -; j_call: TRBJ1-5; clone_size: -; cdr3_aa: CASSPPAQAGYSNQPQHF; cdr3_nt: TGTGCCAGCTCACCACCGGCACAGGCCGGCTATAGCAATCAGCCCCAGCATTTT
v_call: TRBV7-2; d_call: -; j_call: TRBJ1-4; clone_size: once; cdr3_aa: CASSLEWTANEKLFF; cdr3_nt: TGTGCCAGCAGCTTAGAGTGGACAGCTAATGAAAAACTGTTTTTT
v_call: TRBV6-5; d_call: -; j_call: TRBJ1-2; clone_size: -; cdr3_aa: CASSPDRASNYGYTF; cdr3_nt: TGTGCCAGCAGCCCGGACAGAGCTTCTAACTATGGCTACACCTTC
v_call: TRBV25-1; d_call: TRBD1; j_call: TRBJ1-1; clone_size: -; cdr3_aa: CASSEPRQGNTEAFF; cdr3_nt: TGTGCCAGCAGTGAACCTCGACAGGGGAACACTGAAGCTTTCTTT
v_call: TRBV29-1; d_call: -; j_call: TRBJ2-3; clone_size: -; cdr3_aa: CSVGRTSTDTQYF; cdr3_nt: TGCAGCGTTGGGCGGACTAGCACAGATACGCAGTATTTT